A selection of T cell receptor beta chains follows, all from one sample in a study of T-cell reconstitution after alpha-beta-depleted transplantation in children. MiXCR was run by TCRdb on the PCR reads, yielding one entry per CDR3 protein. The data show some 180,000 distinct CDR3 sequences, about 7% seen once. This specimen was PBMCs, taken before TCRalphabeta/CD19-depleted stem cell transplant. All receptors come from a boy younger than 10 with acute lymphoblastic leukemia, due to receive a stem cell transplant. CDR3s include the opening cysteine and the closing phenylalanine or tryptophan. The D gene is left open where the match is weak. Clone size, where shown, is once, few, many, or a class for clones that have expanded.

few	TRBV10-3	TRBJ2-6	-	TGTGCCATCAGTGCAACAGGGTCTGGGGCCAACGTCCTGACTTTC	CAISATGSGANVLTF
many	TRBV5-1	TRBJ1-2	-	TGCGCCAGCAGCTCTGGGGAGAGGTATGGCTACACCTTC	CASSSGERYGYTF
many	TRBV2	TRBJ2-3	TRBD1	TGTGCCAGCAGTCCCTGGACAGGGAAGGGTCTTACTAGCACAGATACGCAGTATTTT	CASSPWTGKGLTSTDTQYF
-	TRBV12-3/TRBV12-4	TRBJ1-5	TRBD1	TGTGCCAGCAGTATACAGGGGATTAGCAATCAGCCCCAGCATTTT	CASSIQGISNQPQHF
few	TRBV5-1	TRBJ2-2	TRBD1	TGCGCCAGCAGCTCGTCGGGACAGGGGGGCACCGGGGAGCTGTTTTTT	CASSSSGQGGTGELFF
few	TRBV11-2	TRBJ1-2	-	TGTGCCAGCAGCTTAGAGAGGGCAGGGATTAACTATGGCTACACCTTC	CASSLERAGINYGYTF
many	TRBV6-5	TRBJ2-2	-	TGTGCCAGCAGTTACAGGGACACAACCGGGGAGCTGTTTTTT	CASSYRDTTGELFF
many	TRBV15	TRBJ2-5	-	TGTGCCACCAGCCCCTCAAAGTGGGCAGGAAGAACGGTCCAAGAGACCCAGTACTTC	CATSPSKWAGRTVQETQYF
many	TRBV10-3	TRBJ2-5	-	TGTGCCATCAGTCCCTCCTTGGGCACCCAAGAGACCCAGTACTTC	CAISPSLGTQETQYF
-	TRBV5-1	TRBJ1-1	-	TGCGCCAGCAGCAAGGACAGTACTGAAGCTTTCTTT	CASSKDSTEAFF
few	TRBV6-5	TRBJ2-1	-	TGTGCCAGCAGTTACGGACCACCCGGGAAAGACAATGAGCAGTTCTTC	CASSYGPPGKDNEQFF
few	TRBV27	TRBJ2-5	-	TGTGCCAGCAGTTCGGCGGGGATTTGGACCCAGTACTTC	CASSSAGIWTQYF
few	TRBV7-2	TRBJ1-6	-	TGTGCCAGCAGCCCCCAGGGCAGGCGGTCACCCCTCCACTTT	CASSPQGRRSPLHF
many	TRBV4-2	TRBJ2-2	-	TGTGCCAGCAGCCAACTCCTTAGGGACGGGGAGCTGTTTTTT	CASSQLLRDGELFF
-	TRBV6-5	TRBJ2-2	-	TGTGCCAGCAGTTACTTGGGGGGGAACACCGGGGAGCTGTTTTTT	CASSYLGGNTGELFF
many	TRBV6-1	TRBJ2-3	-	TGTGCCAGCAGTGAAGAAAACTACAGCGACTCTAGCACAGATACGCAGTATTTT	CASSEENYSDSSTDTQYF
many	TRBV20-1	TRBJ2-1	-	TGCAGTGCTAGGGCGGGGAATGAGCAGTTCTTC	CSARAGNEQFF
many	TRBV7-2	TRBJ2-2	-	TGTGCCAGCAGCCAAGCCTTGGGGGTGGCCGGGGAGCTGTTTTTT	CASSQALGVAGELFF
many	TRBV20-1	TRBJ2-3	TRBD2	TGCAGTGCTAGAGAACTAGCGGGAGTCGTTGGCACAGATACGCAGTATTTT	CSARELAGVVGTDTQYF
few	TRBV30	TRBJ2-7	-	TGTGCCTGGAGTCGGCCTTCCTACGAGCAGTACTTC	CAWSRPSYEQYF
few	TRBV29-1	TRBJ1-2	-	TGCAGCGTTGAAGACAGGCGGGGGGGCTACACCTTC	CSVEDRRGGYTF
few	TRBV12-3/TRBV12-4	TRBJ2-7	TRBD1	TGTGCCAGCAGAAGGACAGGGGGAACCTACGAGCAGTACTTC	CASRRTGGTYEQYF
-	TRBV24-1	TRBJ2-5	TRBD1	TGTGCCACCAGTGACCCAGGGGGCGTAGAGACCCAGTACTTC	CATSDPGGVETQYF
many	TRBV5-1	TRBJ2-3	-	TGCGCCAGCAGCTTTATGGATACGCAGTATTTT	CASSFMDTQYF
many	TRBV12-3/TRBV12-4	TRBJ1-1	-	TGTGCCAGCAGTTTGACCCAATACACTGAAGCTTTCTTT	CASSLTQYTEAFF
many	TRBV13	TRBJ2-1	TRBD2	TGTGCCAGCAGCCCTCGAGCGGGAGGGGGGGACTACAATGAGCAGTTCTTC	CASSPRAGGGDYNEQFF
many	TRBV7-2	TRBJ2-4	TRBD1	TGTGCCAGCAGCTTAGCAGGGACAGGTGTAGCCAAAAACATTCAGTACTTC	CASSLAGTGVAKNIQYF
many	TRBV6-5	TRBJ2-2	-	TGTGCCAGCAGTTACGTCAAAACCGGGGAGCTGTTTTTT	CASSYVKTGELFF
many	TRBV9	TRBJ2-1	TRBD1	TGTGCCAGCAGCGTTTACAGGGGGACCTACAATGAGCAGTTCTTC	CASSVYRGTYNEQFF
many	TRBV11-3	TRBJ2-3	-	TGTGCCAGCAGCAAAGGTCCCGGAGGGGCAGATACGCAGTATTTT	CASSKGPGGADTQYF
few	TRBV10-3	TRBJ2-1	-	TGTGCCATCAGCCGTTTGGCCGGCAGTGAGCAGTTCTTC	CAISRLAGSEQFF
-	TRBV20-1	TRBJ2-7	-	TGCAGTGCTAGTCTGCCCGGAACCTACGAGCAGTACTTC	CSASLPGTYEQYF
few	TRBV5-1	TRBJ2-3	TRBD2	TGCGCCAGCAGCATCGGACTAGCGGGGGGAAGCACAGATACGCAGTATTTT	CASSIGLAGGSTDTQYF
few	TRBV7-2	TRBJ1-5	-	TGTGCCAGCAGCTTATCGGGGGGCGGACAGCCCCAGCATTTT	CASSLSGGGQPQHF
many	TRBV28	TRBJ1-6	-	TGTGCCAGCAGTTGGACTAATTCACCCCTCCACTTT	CASSWTNSPLHF
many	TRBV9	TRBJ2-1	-	TGTGCCAGCAGCGGGAGCGACACCGCCTACAATGAGCAGTTCTTC	CASSGSDTAYNEQFF
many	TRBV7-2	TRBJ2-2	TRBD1	TGTGCCAGCAGCCCCATGACAGGGTCGAACACCGGGGAGCTGTTTTTT	CASSPMTGSNTGELFF
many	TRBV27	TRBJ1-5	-	TGTGCCAGCAGTCCCCCGGGGGCGTTAACTGGCAATCAGCCCCAGCATTTT	CASSPPGALTGNQPQHF
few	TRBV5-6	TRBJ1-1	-	TGTGCCAGCAGCTTTCGGGCAGGCGTCGGGGGCACTGAAGCTTTCTTT	CASSFRAGVGGTEAFF
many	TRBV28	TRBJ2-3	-	TGTGCCAGCTTTGCATCCTCCGGCACAGATACGCAGTATTTT	CASFASSGTDTQYF
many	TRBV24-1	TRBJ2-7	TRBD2	TGTGCCACCAGTGACAGCGGGGACGAGCAGTACTTC	CATSDSGDEQYF
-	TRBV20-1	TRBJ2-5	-	TGCAGTGCTAGGCTAGAGGGTCAAGAGACCCAGTACTTC	CSARLEGQETQYF
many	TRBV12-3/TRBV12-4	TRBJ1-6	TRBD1	TGTGCCAGCAGTCCGTGGACAGGCAATTCACCCCTCCACTTT	CASSPWTGNSPLHF
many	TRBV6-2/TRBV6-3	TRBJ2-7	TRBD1	TGTGCCAGCAGTTACACGCCGGGACAGTCCTACGAGCAGTACTTC	CASSYTPGQSYEQYF
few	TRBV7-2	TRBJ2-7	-	TGTGCCAGCAGCTCAAGCAGGGGACACTTCTACGAGCAGTACTTC	CASSSSRGHFYEQYF